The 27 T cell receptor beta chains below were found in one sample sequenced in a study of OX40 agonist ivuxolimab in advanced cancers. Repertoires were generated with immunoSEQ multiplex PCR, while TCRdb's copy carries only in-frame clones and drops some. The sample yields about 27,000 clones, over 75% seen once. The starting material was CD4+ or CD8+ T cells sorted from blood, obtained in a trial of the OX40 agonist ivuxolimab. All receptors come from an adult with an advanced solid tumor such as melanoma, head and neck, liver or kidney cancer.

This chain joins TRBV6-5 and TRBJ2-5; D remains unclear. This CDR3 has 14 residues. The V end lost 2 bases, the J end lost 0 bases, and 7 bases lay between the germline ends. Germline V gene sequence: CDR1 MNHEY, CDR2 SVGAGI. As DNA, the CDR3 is TGTGCCAGCAGTTACAGTCAAAACCAAGAGACCCAGTACTTC. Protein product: CASSYSQNQETQYF.

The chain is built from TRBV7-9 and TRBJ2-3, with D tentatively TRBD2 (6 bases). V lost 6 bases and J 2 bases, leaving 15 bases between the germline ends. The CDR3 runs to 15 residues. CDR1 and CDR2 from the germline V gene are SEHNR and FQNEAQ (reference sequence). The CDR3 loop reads CASRLNGGITDTQYF. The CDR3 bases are TGTGCCAGCAGGTTAAACGGGGGTATCACAGATACGCAGTATTTT.

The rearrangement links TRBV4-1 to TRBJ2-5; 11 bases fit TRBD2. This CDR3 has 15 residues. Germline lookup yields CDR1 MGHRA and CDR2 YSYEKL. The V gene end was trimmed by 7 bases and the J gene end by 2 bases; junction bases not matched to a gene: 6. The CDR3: CASTPRLAGQETQYF. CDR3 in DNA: TGCGCCAGCACTCCGCGACTAGCGGGACAAGAGACCCAGTACTTC.

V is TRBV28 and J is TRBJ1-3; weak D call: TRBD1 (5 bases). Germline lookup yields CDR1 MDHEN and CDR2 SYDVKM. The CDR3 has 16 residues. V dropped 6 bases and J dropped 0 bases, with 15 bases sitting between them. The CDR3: CASRMAAGISGNTIYF. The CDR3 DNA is TGTGCCAGCAGGATGGCGGCAGGGATCTCTGGAAACACCATATATTTT.

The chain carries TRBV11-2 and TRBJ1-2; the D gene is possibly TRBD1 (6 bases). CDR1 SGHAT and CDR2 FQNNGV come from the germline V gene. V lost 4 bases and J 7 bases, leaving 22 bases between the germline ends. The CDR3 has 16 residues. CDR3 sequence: CASSSTPPTGFLGYTF. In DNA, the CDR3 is TGTGCCAGCAGCTCCACCCCCCCCACAGGGTTCCTTGGCTACACCTTC.

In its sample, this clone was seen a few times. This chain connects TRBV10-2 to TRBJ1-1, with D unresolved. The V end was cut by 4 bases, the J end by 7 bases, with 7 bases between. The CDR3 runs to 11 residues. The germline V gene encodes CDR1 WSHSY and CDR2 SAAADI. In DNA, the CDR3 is TGCGCCAGCAGTGTTGGGGTTGAAGCTTTCTTT. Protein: CASSVGVEAFF.

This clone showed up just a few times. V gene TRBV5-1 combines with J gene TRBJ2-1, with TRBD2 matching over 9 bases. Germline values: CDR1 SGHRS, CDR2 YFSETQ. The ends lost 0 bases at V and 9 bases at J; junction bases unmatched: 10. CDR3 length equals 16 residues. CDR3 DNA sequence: TGCGCCAGCAGCTTGGCGATAGCGGGAGTAGACGGTGAGCAGTTCTTC. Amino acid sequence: CASSLAIAGVDGEQFF.

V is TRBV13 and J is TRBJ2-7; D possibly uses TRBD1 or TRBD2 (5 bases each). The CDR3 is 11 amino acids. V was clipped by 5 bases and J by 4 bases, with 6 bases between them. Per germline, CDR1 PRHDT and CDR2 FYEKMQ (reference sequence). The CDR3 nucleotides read TGTGCCAGCAGCGGGGGATACGAGCAGTACTTC. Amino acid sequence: CASSGGYEQYF.

CDR3 coding DNA: TGTGCCAGCAGCTACGGGGCGGGTACTGAAGCTTTCTTT. Translated: CASSYGAGTEAFF. The chain links TRBV6-1 to TRBJ1-1; maybe TRBD1 (5 bases). The CDR3 has 13 amino acids. CDR1 MNHNS and CDR2 SASEGT come from the germline V gene. Trimming removed 6 bases from V and 5 bases from J, with 13 bases in between.

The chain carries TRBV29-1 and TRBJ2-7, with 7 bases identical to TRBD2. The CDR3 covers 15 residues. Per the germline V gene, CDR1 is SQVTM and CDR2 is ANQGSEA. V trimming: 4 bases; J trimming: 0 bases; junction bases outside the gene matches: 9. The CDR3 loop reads CSVALGDYSSYEQYF. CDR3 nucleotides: TGCAGCGTTGCGTTAGGGGACTACAGCTCCTACGAGCAGTACTTC.

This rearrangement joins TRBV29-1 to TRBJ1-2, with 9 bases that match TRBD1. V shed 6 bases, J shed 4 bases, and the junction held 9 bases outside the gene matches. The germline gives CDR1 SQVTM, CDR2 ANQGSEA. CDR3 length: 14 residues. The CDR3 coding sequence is TGCAGCGTCAGGCCGGACAGGGGTCTCTATGGCTACACCTTC. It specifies CSVRPDRGLYGYTF.

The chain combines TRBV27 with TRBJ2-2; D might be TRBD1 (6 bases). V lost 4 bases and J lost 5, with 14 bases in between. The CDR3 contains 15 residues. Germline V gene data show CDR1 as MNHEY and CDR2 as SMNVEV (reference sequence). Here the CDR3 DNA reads TGTGCCAGCAGTTGGGCACAGGGTCGGACCGGGGAGCTGTTTTTT. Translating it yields CASSWAQGRTGELFF.

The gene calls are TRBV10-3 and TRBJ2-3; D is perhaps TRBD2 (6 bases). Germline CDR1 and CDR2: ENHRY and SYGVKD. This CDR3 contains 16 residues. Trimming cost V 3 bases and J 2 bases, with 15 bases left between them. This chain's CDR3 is CAISDEGGGPTDTQYF. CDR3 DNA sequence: TGTGCCATCAGTGATGAGGGAGGAGGTCCCACAGATACGCAGTATTTT.

The CDR3 region is CASSPGIGEQYF. Written as DNA, the CDR3 is TGTGCCAGCAGCCCCGGCATAGGCGAGCAGTACTTC. This chain connects TRBV6-5 to TRBJ2-7, with no clear D. Germline assignment: CDR1 MNHEY and CDR2 SVGAGI. CDR3 length: 12 residues. Trimming pared 6 bases from V and 6 bases from J, leaving 12 bases between.

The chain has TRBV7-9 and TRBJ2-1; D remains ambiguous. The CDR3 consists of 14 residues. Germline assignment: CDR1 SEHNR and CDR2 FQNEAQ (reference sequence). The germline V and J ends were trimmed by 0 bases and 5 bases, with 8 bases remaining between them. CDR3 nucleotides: TGTGCCAGCAGCTTAGCATCACGCAACAATGAGCAGTTCTTC. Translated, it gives CASSLASRNNEQFF.

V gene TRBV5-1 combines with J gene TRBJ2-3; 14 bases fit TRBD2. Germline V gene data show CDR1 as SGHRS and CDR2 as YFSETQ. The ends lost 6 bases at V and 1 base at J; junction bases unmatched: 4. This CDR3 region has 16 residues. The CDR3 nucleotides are TGCGCCAGCAAATTGGGACTAGCGGGGGGCACAGATACGCAGTATTTT. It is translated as CASKLGLAGGTDTQYF.

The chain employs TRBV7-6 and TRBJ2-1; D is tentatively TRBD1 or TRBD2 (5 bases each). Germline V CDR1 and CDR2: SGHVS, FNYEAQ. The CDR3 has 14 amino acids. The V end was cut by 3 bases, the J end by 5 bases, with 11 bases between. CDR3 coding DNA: TGTGCCAGCAGCTTTTTGGGGGTTGACAATGAGCAGTTCTTC. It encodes CASSFLGVDNEQFF.

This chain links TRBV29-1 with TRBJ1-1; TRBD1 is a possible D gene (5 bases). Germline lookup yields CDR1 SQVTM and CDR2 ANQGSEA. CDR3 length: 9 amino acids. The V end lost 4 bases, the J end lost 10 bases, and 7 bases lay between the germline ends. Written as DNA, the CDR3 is TGCAGCGTTGCGGGGGGAGCTTTCTTT. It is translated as CSVAGGAFF. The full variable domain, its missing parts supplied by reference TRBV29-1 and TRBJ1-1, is SAVISQKPSRDICQRGTSLTIQCQVDSQVTMMFWYRQQPGQSLTLIATANQGSEATYESGFVIDKFPISRPNLTFSTLTVSNMSPEDSSIYLCSVAGGAFFGQGTRLTVV.

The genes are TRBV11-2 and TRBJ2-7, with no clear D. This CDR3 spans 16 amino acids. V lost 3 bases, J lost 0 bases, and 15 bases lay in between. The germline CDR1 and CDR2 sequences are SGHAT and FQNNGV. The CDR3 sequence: CASSFYDYSTSYEQYF. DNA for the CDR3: TGTGCCAGCAGCTTCTATGATTACAGCACCTCCTACGAGCAGTACTTC.

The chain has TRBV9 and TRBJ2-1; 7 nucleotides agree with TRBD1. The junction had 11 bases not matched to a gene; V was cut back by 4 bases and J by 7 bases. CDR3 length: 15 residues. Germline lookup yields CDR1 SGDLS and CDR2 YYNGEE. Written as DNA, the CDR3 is TGTGCCAGCAGCCCTGGACAGGTAACTACGAATGAGCAGTTCTTC. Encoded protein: CASSPGQVTTNEQFF.

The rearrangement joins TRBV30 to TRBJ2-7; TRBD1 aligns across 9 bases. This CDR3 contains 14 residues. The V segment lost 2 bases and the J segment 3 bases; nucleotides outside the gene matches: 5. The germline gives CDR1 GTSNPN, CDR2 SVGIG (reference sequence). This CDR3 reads CAWSTGTGFYEQYF. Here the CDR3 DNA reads TGTGCCTGGAGTACCGGGACAGGGTTCTACGAGCAGTACTTC.

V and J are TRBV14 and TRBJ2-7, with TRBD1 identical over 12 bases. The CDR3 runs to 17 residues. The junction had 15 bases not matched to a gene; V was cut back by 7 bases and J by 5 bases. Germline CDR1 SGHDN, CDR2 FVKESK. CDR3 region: CASNGGTGGASRHEQYF. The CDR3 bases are TGTGCCAGCAATGGGGGGACAGGGGGCGCTTCCCGTCACGAGCAGTACTTC.

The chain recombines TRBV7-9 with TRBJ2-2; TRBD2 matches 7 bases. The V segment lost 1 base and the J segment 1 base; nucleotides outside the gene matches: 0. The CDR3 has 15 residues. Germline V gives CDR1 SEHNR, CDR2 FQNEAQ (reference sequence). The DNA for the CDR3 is TGTGCCAGCAGCTTAGTAGCGGGGAACACCGGGGAGCTGTTTTTT. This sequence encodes CASSLVAGNTGELFF.

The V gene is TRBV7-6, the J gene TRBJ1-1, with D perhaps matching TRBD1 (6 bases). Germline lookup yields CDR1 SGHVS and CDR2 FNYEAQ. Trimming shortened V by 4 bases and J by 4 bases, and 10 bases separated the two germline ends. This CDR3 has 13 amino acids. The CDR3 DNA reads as TGTGCCAGCAGCTCGGACAGAGTCACTGAAGCTTTCTTT. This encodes CASSSDRVTEAFF.

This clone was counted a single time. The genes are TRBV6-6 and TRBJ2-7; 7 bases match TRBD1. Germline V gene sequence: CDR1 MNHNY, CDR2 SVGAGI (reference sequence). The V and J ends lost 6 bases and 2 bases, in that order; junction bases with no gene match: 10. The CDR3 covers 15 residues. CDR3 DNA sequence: TGTGCCAGCAGCCCCACGGACAGGTTCCCCTACGAGCAGTACTTC. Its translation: CASSPTDRFPYEQYF.

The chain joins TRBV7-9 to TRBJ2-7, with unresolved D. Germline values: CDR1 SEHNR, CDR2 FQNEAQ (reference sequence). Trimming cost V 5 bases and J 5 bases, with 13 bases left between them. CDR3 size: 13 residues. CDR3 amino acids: CASSMDPRDEQYF. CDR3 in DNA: TGTGCCAGCAGCATGGACCCTCGGGACGAGCAGTACTTC.

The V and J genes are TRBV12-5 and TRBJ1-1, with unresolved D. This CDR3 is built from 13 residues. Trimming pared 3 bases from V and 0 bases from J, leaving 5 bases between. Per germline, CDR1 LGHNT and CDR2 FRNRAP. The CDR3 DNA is TGTGCTAGTGGTTTCTCTCTGAACACTGAAGCTTTCTTT. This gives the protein CASGFSLNTEAFF. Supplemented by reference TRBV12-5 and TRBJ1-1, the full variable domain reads DARVTQTPRHKVTEMGQEVTMRCQPILGHNTVFWYRQTMMQGLELLAYFRNRAPLDDSGMPKDRFSAEMPDATLATLKIQPSEPRDSAVYFCASGFSLNTEAFFGQGTRLTVV.